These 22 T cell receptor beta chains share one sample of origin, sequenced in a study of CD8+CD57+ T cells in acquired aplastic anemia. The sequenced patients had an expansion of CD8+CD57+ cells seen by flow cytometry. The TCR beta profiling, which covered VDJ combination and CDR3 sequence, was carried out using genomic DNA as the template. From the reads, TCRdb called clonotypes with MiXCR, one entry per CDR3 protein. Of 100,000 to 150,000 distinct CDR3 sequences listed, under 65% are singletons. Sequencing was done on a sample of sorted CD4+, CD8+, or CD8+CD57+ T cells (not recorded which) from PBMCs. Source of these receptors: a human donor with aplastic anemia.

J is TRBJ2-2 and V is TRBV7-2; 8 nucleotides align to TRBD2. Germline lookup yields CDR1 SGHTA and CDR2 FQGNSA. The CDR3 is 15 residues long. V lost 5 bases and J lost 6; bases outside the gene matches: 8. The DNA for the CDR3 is TGTGCCAGCAGCCAAGCGGGAGATATGTCCGGGGAGCTGTTTTTT. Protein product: CASSQAGDMSGELFF.

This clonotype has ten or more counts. CDR3 residues: CASSYPGRGTEAFF. The CDR3 nucleotides read TGTGCCAGCAGTTACCCAGGGAGGGGCACTGAAGCTTTCTTT. The chain carries TRBV6-5 and TRBJ1-1; tentative D call: TRBD1 (5 bases). V was shortened by 2 bases and J by 4 bases, with 11 bases between the two germline ends. Germline loops: CDR1 MNHEY, CDR2 SVGAGI. The CDR3 loop spans 14 amino acids.

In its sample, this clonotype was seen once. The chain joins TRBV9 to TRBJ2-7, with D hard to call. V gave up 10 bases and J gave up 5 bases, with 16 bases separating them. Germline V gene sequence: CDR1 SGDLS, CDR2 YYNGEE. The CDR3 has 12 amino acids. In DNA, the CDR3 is TGTGCCTCCTCAAATGGGTTCCACGAGCAGTACTTC. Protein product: CASSNGFHEQYF.

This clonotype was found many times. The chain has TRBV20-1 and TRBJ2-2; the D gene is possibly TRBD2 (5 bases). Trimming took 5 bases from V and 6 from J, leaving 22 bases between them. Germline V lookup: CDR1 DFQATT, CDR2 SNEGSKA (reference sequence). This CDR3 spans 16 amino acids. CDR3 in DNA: TGCAGTGCTCAGCCCGAGGTGAGGGCCACCGCCGGGGAGCTGTTTTTT. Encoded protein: CSAQPEVRATAGELFF.

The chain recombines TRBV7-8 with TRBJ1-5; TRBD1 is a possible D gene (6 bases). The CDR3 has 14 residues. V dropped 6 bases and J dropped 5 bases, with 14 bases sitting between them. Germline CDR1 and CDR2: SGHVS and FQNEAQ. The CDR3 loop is CASRGGGWYQPQHF. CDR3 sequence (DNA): TGTGCCAGCAGAGGAGGGGGATGGTATCAGCCCCAGCATTTT.

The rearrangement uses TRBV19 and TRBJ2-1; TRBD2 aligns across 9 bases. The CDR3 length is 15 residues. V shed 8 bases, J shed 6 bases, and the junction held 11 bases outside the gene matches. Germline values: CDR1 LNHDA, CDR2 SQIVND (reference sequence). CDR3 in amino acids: CASSAALAGSNEQFF. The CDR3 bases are TGTGCCAGTTCCGCCGCCCTAGCGGGGAGCAATGAGCAGTTCTTC.

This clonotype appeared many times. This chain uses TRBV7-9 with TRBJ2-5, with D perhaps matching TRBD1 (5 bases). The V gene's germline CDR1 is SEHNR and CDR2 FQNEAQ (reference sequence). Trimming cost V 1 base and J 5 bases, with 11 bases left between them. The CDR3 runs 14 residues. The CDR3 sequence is CASSLGQQGETQYF. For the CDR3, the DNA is TGTGCCAGCAGCTTAGGACAGCAGGGTGAGACCCAGTACTTC.

DNA of the CDR3: TGCAGTGCTAGACAAAGGACAGGGGTGGGAGAGCAGTTCTTC. It specifies CSARQRTGVGEQFF. The gene calls are TRBV20-1 and TRBJ2-1; 9 nucleotides agree with TRBD1. V lost 2 bases to trimming and J lost 10 bases; unmatched junction nucleotides: 9. Germline assignment: CDR1 DFQATT and CDR2 SNEGSKA (reference sequence). CDR3 length: 14 residues.

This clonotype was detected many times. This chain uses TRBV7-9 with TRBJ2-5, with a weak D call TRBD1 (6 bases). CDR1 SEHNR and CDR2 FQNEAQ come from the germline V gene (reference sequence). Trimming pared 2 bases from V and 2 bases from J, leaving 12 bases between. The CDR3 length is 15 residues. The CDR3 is CASSLPHRDQETQYF. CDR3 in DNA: TGTGCCAGCAGCTTACCTCACAGGGATCAAGAGACCCAGTACTTC.

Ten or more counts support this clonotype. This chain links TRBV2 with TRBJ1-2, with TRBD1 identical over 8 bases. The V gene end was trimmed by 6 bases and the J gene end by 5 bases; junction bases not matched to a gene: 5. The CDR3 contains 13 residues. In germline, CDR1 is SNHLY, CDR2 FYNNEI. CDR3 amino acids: CASRLGTGYGYTF. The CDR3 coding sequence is TGTGCCAGCAGGCTAGGGACAGGATATGGCTACACCTTC. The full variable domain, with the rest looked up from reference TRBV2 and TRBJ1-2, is EPEVTQTPSHQVTQMGQEVILRCVPISNHLYFYWYRQILGQKVEFLVSFYNNEISEKSEIFDDQFSVERPDGSNFTLKIRSTKLEDSAMYFCASRLGTGYGYTFGSGTRLTVV.

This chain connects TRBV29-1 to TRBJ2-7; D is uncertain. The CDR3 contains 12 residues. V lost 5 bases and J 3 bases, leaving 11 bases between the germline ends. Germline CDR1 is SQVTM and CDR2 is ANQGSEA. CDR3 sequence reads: CSVHDGHYEQYF. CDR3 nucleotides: TGCAGCGTTCATGACGGGCACTACGAGCAGTACTTC.

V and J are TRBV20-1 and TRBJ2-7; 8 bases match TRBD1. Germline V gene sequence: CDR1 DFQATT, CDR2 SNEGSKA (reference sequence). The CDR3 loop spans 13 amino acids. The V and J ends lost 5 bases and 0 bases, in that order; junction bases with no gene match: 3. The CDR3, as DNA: TGCAGTGCTGAGGACAGGGCCTCCTACGAGCAGTACTTC. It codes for CSAEDRASYEQYF.

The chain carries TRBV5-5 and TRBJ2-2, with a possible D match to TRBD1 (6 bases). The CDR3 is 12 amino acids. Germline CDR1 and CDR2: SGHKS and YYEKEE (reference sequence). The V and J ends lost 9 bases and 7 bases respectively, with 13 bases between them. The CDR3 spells CATALRGGELFF. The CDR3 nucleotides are TGTGCCACCGCTCTCAGGGGCGGGGAGCTGTTTTTT.

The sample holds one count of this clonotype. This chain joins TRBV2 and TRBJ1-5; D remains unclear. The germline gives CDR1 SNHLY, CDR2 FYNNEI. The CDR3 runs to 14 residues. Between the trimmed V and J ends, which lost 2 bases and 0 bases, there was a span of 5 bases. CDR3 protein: CASSEHVSNQPQHF. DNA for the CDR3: TGTGCCAGCAGTGAACACGTTAGCAATCAGCCCCAGCATTTT.

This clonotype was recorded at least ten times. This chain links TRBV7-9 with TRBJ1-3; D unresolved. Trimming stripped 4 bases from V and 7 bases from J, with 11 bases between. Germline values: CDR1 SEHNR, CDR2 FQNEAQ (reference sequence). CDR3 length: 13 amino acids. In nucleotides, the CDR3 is TGTGCCAGCAGCTCGGCAAGGGCCAACACCATATATTTT. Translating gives CASSSARANTIYF.

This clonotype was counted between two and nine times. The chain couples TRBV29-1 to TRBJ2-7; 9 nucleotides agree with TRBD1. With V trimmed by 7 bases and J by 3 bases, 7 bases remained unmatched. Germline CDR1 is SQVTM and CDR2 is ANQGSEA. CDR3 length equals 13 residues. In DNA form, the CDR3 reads TGCAGCGGTGCGGTGGGACAGGGCTACGAGCAGTACTTC. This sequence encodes CSGAVGQGYEQYF.

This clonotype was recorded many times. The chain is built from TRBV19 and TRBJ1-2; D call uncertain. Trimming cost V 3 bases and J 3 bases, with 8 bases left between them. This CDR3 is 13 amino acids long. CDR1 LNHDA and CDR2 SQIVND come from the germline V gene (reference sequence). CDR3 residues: CASSISSHYGYTF. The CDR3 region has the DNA TGTGCCAGTAGTATTAGCAGTCACTATGGCTACACCTTC.

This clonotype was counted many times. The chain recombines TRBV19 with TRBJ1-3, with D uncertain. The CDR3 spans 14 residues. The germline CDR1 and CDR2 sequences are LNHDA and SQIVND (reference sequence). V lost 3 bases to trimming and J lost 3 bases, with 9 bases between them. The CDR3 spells CASSIGAGGNTIYF. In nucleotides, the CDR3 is TGTGCCAGTAGTATCGGCGCCGGTGGAAACACCATATATTTT.

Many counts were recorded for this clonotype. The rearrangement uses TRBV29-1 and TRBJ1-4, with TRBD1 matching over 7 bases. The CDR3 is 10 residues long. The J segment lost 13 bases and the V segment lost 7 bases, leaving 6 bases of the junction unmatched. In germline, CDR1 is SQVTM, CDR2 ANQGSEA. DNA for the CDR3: TGCAGCGCTGGGGGACAGAGACTGTTTTTT. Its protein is CSAGGQRLFF.

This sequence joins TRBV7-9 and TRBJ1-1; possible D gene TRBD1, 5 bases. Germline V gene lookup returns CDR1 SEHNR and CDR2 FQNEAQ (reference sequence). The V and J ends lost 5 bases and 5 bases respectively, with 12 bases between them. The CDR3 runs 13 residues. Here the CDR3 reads CASSPSGTTEAFF. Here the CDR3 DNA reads TGTGCCAGCAGCCCATCCGGGACTACTGAAGCTTTCTTT.

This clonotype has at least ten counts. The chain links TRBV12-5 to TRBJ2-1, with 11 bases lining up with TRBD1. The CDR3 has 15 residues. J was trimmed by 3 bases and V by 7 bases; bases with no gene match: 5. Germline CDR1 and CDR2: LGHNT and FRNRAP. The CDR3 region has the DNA TGTGCTAGTGCCGGGACAGGGGGAGTCTACAATGAGCAGTTCTTC. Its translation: CASAGTGGVYNEQFF.

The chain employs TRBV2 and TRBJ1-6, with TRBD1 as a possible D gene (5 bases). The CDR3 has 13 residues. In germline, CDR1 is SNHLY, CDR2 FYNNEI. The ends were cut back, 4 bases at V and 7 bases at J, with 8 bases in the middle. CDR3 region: CASSGQQNSPLHF. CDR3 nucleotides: TGTGCCAGCAGTGGACAGCAAAATTCACCCCTCCACTTT. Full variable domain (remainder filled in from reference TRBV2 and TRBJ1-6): EPEVTQTPSHQVTQMGQEVILRCVPISNHLYFYWYRQILGQKVEFLVSFYNNEISEKSEIFDDQFSVERPDGSNFTLKIRSTKLEDSAMYFCASSGQQNSPLHFGNGTRLTVT.